The 30 T cell receptor beta chains below come from one sample, sequenced in a study of T cell repertoires in cytomegalovirus infection. MiXCR was run by TCRdb on the reads, yielding one entry per CDR3 protein. The sample holds about 500,000 distinct CDR3 sequences, around a third seen once. These receptors' antigens are unknown. Sample: cultured PBMCs, taken from culture after CMV antigen stimulation. All receptors come from a human donor in good health (CMV status not recorded). Some clones in this sample may be carry-over from other donors' samples.

With respect to this clonotype: One end of the junction does not line up with germline, which may come from a read error. This chain links TRBV10-3 with TRBJ2-3; D call uncertain. The CDR3 runs to 15 residues. CDR1 ENHRY and CDR2 SYGVKD come from the germline V gene. CDR3 residues: CAIRESGSLTDTQYF. The CDR3 region has the DNA TGTGCCATCAGGGAGTCCGGGTCTCTCACAGATACGCAGTATTTT.

As to this clonotype: A read error is possible here, since a much larger clone lies one base away. The rearrangement links TRBV5-5 to TRBJ2-3; no clear D gene. Germline assignment: CDR1 SGHKS and CDR2 YYEKEE (reference sequence). Deletions cut 2 bases from V and 0 bases from J, with 7 bases between. The CDR3 has 14 residues. CDR3 bases: TGTGCCAGCAGCTTCGACCCTAGCACAGATACGCAGTATTTT. Its protein product is CASSFDPSTDTQYF.

This clonotype showed up many times. Here the CDR3 reads CASSLASGTRNTGELFF. The CDR3 DNA is TGTGCCAGCAGCTTAGCTAGCGGGACTCGGAACACCGGGGAGCTGTTTTTT. The chain recombines TRBV7-9 with TRBJ2-2, with 8 bases fitting TRBD2. Germline V gene lookup returns CDR1 SEHNR and CDR2 FQNEAQ (reference sequence). V shed 0 bases and J 1 base; nucleotides not matched to a gene: 4. The CDR3 has 17 amino acids.

J is TRBJ2-3 and V is TRBV27; D remains ambiguous. Germline-derived CDR1 and CDR2 are MNHEY and SMNVEV (reference sequence). The CDR3 loop spans 14 amino acids. Trimming took 6 bases from V and 2 from J, leaving 12 bases between them. The chain's CDR3 is CASSLLRVTDTQYF. CDR3 DNA: TGTGCCAGCAGCTTACTAAGGGTCACAGATACGCAGTATTTT.

The chain links TRBV18 to TRBJ1-6; D is uncertain. This CDR3 is built from 13 residues. Germline V lookup: CDR1 KGHSH, CDR2 LQKENI. The germline V and J ends were trimmed by 11 bases and 6 bases, with 14 bases remaining between them. The CDR3 bases are TGTGCCGGTCGGACGGAGCCTAATTCACCCCTCCACTTT. The encoded protein is CAGRTEPNSPLHF.

The V call is TRBV6-5, the J call TRBJ2-3; 16 bases match TRBD2. Germline loops: CDR1 MNHEY, CDR2 SVGAGI. The length of the CDR3 is 18 residues. J was trimmed by 4 bases and V by 2 bases; bases with no gene match: 6. CDR3 DNA sequence: TGTGCCAGCAGTTACGACGGGACTAGCGGGAGGGTCGCAGATACGCAGTATTTT. Amino acid sequence: CASSYDGTSGRVADTQYF.

V is TRBV12-5 and J is TRBJ1-1, with D hard to call. The CDR3 is 16 residues long. Germline CDR1 and CDR2: LGHNT and FRNRAP. Trimming took off 4 bases at V and 3 bases at J, with 18 bases between the two ends. CDR3: CASGSGVMRVDTEAFF. CDR3 nucleotides: TGTGCTAGTGGTTCGGGCGTGATGAGGGTGGACACTGAAGCTTTCTTT. The complete variable domain, with remaining parts taken from reference TRBV12-5 and TRBJ1-1, reads DARVTQTPRHKVTEMGQEVTMRCQPILGHNTVFWYRQTMMQGLELLAYFRNRAPLDDSGMPKDRFSAEMPDATLATLKIQPSEPRDSAVYFCASGSGVMRVDTEAFFGQGTRLTVV.

The chain uses TRBV7-2 and TRBJ1-1; D is ambiguous. This CDR3 has 12 amino acids. The germline gives CDR1 SGHTA, CDR2 FQGNSA. The germline V and J ends were trimmed by 10 bases and 4 bases, with 13 bases remaining between them. CDR3 sequence reads: CATGVARTEAFF. For the CDR3, the DNA is TGTGCCACCGGGGTTGCGCGCACTGAAGCTTTCTTT.

The V and J genes are TRBV5-1 and TRBJ2-7, with D unclear. Trimming cost V 2 bases and J 7 bases, with 13 bases left between them. CDR1 is SGHRS, CDR2 YFSETQ, per germline. CDR3 length: 13 residues. As DNA, the CDR3 is TGCGCCAGCAGCTTTCAGGATACGAAGGAGCAGTACTTC. Translation: CASSFQDTKEQYF.

This clonotype was seen repeatedly, ten times or more. This sequence joins TRBV7-2 and TRBJ1-2; D gene unclear. V was shortened by 5 bases and J by 4 bases, with 20 bases between the two germline ends. Germline CDR1 SGHTA, CDR2 FQGNSA. CDR3 length: 16 residues. DNA of the CDR3: TGTGCCAGCAGCGCCCTGAATCCGGGAGCTGGCTATGGCTACACCTTC. Protein product: CASSALNPGAGYGYTF. Combining the CDR3 with reference TRBV7-2 and TRBJ1-2 gives the whole variable domain GAGVSQSPSNKVTEKGKDVELRCDPISGHTALYWYRQSLGQGLEFLIYFQGNSAPDKSGLPSDRFSAERTGGSVSTLTIQRTQQEDSAVYLCASSALNPGAGYGYTFGSGTRLTVV.

The table lists this clonotype with many counts. The chain recombines TRBV6-2 or TRBV6-3 with TRBJ1-5, with 8 positions matching TRBD1. From germline, CDR1 is MNHEY and CDR2 SVGEGT. V dropped 8 bases and J dropped 6; count of bases not matched to a gene: 9. The CDR3 is made up of 14 amino acids. The CDR3 reads CASGPGGRIQPQHF. The CDR3 bases are TGTGCCAGCGGCCCAGGGGGCAGGATTCAGCCCCAGCATTTT.

This sequence joins TRBV27 and TRBJ1-4; D gene unclear. This CDR3 comprises 14 residues. Germline assignment: CDR1 MNHEY and CDR2 SMNVEV (reference sequence). V was shortened by 7 bases and J by 6 bases, with 15 bases between the two germline ends. In DNA form, the CDR3 reads TGTGCCAGCACCTCAGTGGGGTCCGATGAAAAACTGTTTTTT. Its translation is CASTSVGSDEKLFF.

By share of the sample, this clonotype is medium-sized. The CDR3 DNA reads TGTGCCAGCAGCTTTTTATCCCCCTCAGTCAGGGAGACCCAGTACTTC. Encoded protein: CASSFLSPSVRETQYF. The chain links TRBV11-2 to TRBJ2-5; D ambiguous. There are 16 residues in the CDR3. With 3 bases removed from V and 5 bases from J, the gap between germline ends came to 19 bases. CDR1 is SGHAT and CDR2 is FQNNGV in the germline V gene.

The chain couples TRBV5-4 to TRBJ1-1; TRBD1 aligns across 7 bases. CDR1 is SGHNT, CDR2 YYREEE, per germline (reference sequence). The V gene end was trimmed by 4 bases and the J gene end by 0 bases; junction bases not matched to a gene: 6. This CDR3 spans 15 amino acids. The CDR3 region has the DNA TGTGCCAGCAGCCGAACAGGGGTCGTGAACACTGAAGCTTTCTTT. This gives the protein CASSRTGVVNTEAFF.

This clonotype was seen a handful of times. V and J are TRBV5-6 and TRBJ1-1, with 7 bases identical to TRBD1. The length of the CDR3 is 18 residues. Germline CDR1 is SGHDT and CDR2 is YYEEEE. V shed 2 bases, J shed 1 base, and the junction held 14 bases outside the gene matches. In DNA, the CDR3 is TGTGCCAGCAGCTTTTTCAGGGGGACTCACGGAAGGAACACTGAAGCTTTCTTT. This codes for CASSFFRGTHGRNTEAFF.

This clonotype was picked up a small number of times. This chain joins TRBV24-1 and TRBJ1-4; D gene ambiguous. Germline V gene sequence: CDR1 KGHDR, CDR2 SFDVKD. Trimming left V 6 bases short and J 6 bases short, with 16 bases between. The CDR3 consists of 15 residues. The CDR3 DNA is TGTGCCACCAGTTCCCCAGACGGCCAAGATGAAAAACTGTTTTTT. As protein: CATSSPDGQDEKLFF.

This clonotype was detected only once. The chain employs TRBV28 and TRBJ2-3; 15 positions agree with TRBD2. Germline V gene lookup returns CDR1 MDHEN and CDR2 SYDVKM. The V segment lost 6 bases and the J segment 8 bases; nucleotides outside the gene matches: 6. This CDR3 spans 15 amino acids. The CDR3 here is CASSPPGLAGGTQYF. CDR3 DNA: TGTGCCAGCAGCCCCCCGGGACTAGCGGGGGGTACGCAGTATTTT.

The V gene is TRBV7-4, the J gene TRBJ1-2, with D tentatively TRBD1 (5 bases). The CDR3 contains 14 residues. V lost 3 bases and J 3 bases, leaving 11 bases between the germline ends. Germline V lookup: CDR1 SGHVT, CDR2 SQSDAQ. CDR3 in amino acids: CASSFGGVDYGYTF. CDR3 in DNA: TGTGCCAGCAGCTTCGGAGGGGTCGACTATGGCTACACCTTC.

The rearrangement joins TRBV19 to TRBJ1-1; D is ambiguous. In germline, CDR1 is LNHDA, CDR2 SQIVND (reference sequence). The V and J ends lost 6 bases and 4 bases respectively, with 6 bases between them. There are 11 residues in the CDR3. CDR3 in DNA: TGTGCCAGTAGGGAGGGCACTGAAGCTTTCTTT. This sequence encodes CASREGTEAFF.

This clonotype was seen at least ten times. The chain combines TRBV7-2 with TRBJ2-2, with TRBD2 as a possible D gene (5 bases). V lost 3 bases and J lost 6, with 11 bases in between. The CDR3 length is 14 residues. The V gene's germline CDR1 is SGHTA and CDR2 FQGNSA. CDR3 in DNA: TGTGCCAGCAGCTTCGAACTAGTGGCCGGGGAGCTGTTTTTT. It specifies CASSFELVAGELFF.

V usage is TRBV6-5 and J usage is TRBJ1-1; a possible D gene is TRBD1 (5 bases). CDR1 is MNHEY, CDR2 SVGAGI, per germline. V lost 5 bases, J lost 4 bases, and 17 bases lay in between. The CDR3 runs to 15 residues. The CDR3 spells CASSQRQGGSTEAFF. CDR3 coding DNA: TGTGCCAGCAGTCAGCGTCAGGGTGGGTCCACTGAAGCTTTCTTT.

The chain joins TRBV7-9 to TRBJ2-7; the match to TRBD1 covers 9 bases. The germline V gene has CDR1 SEHNR and CDR2 FQNEAQ (reference sequence). Trimming removed 4 bases from V and 6 bases from J; junction bases left unmatched: 10. CDR3 length equals 15 residues. The chain's CDR3 is CASSYRQGDPGEQYF. For the CDR3, the DNA is TGTGCCAGCAGCTACCGACAGGGGGACCCGGGCGAGCAGTACTTC.

This chain connects TRBV7-2 to TRBJ2-2; D is possibly TRBD2 (7 bases). Trimming pared 7 bases from V and 7 bases from J, leaving 22 bases between. In germline, CDR1 is SGHTA, CDR2 FQGNSA. This CDR3 region has 16 residues. CDR3: CASNRWGGGFGGELFF. In DNA, the CDR3 is TGTGCCAGCAATCGGTGGGGAGGGGGATTCGGCGGGGAGCTGTTTTTT.

The sample holds a few counts of this clonotype. The J gene is TRBJ2-4, the V gene TRBV6-1, with D perhaps matching TRBD1 (5 bases). Per germline, CDR1 MNHNS and CDR2 SASEGT. Trimming took off 5 bases at V and 0 bases at J, with 14 bases between the two ends. This CDR3 spans 16 amino acids. As DNA, the CDR3 is TGTGCCAGCAGTCGTAGGGGCGTACTAGCCAAAAACATTCAGTACTTC. Translation gives CASSRRGVLAKNIQYF.

This clonotype showed up just a few times. V and J are TRBV29-1 and TRBJ1-1; 8 positions agree with TRBD1. Germline lookup yields CDR1 SQVTM and CDR2 ANQGSEA. V shed 3 bases, J shed 4 bases, and the junction held 13 bases outside the gene matches. This CDR3 comprises 16 residues. CDR3 region: CSVDRGTGLKVTEAFF. In DNA, the CDR3 is TGCAGCGTTGACCGGGGGACAGGCCTAAAGGTCACTGAAGCTTTCTTT. The variable domain in full, with the rest retrieved from reference TRBV29-1 and TRBJ1-1, is SAVISQKPSRDICQRGTSLTIQCQVDSQVTMMFWYRQQPGQSLTLIATANQGSEATYESGFVIDKFPISRPNLTFSTLTVSNMSPEDSSIYLCSVDRGTGLKVTEAFFGQGTRLTVV.

This clonotype occurred many times. The chain employs TRBV11-2 and TRBJ2-5, with TRBD2 identical over 11 bases. The CDR3 is made up of 15 amino acids. V lost 6 bases, J lost 1 base, and 4 bases stayed unmatched. Germline assignment: CDR1 SGHAT and CDR2 FQNNGV. CDR3 DNA: TGTGCCAGCAGTCCCGGGACTAGCGGCCAAGAGACCCAGTACTTC. Translating it yields CASSPGTSGQETQYF.

The chain recombines TRBV10-3 with TRBJ1-5; D might be TRBD1 (5 bases). CDR3 length: 13 amino acids. The germline V gene encodes CDR1 ENHRY and CDR2 SYGVKD. The V end lost 2 bases, the J end lost 4 bases, and 6 bases lay between the germline ends. CDR3 in amino acids: CAISERGNQPQHF. The CDR3 nucleotides are TGTGCCATCAGTGAGAGGGGAAATCAGCCCCAGCATTTT.

This chain links TRBV12-5 with TRBJ2-1; 8 nucleotides line up with TRBD2. Germline V gives CDR1 LGHNT, CDR2 FRNRAP. With 0 bases clipped from V and 8 bases from J, the junction kept 9 bases outside the gene matches. This CDR3 has 16 amino acids. The CDR3 nucleotides read TGTGCTAGTGGTTTGGTACTCGGGAGGGCATGGGATGAGCAGTTCTTC. This sequence encodes CASGLVLGRAWDEQFF. Variable domain in full (rest from reference TRBV12-5 and TRBJ2-1): DARVTQTPRHKVTEMGQEVTMRCQPILGHNTVFWYRQTMMQGLELLAYFRNRAPLDDSGMPKDRFSAEMPDATLATLKIQPSEPRDSAVYFCASGLVLGRAWDEQFFGPGTRLTVL.

The chain recombines TRBV7-2 with TRBJ2-1; 10 bases are shared with TRBD2. The J segment lost 6 bases and the V segment lost 6 bases, leaving 8 bases of the junction unmatched. The CDR3 runs 15 residues. The germline CDR1 and CDR2 sequences are SGHTA and FQGNSA. DNA of the CDR3: TGTGCCAGCAGGCCAGCGGGAGGGCCGGGCAATGAGCAGTTCTTC. It codes for CASRPAGGPGNEQFF.

The chain carries TRBV19 and TRBJ1-5; 7 bases are shared with TRBD1. The CDR3 is 17 residues long. Looked up from germline, CDR1 is LNHDA and CDR2 is SQIVND (reference sequence). The trim removed 4 bases at V and 1 base at J, leaving 10 bases unmatched. The CDR3 bases are TGTGCCAGTAGTACCGACGGACAGGACAAAAGCAATCAGCCCCAGCATTTT. It encodes CASSTDGQDKSNQPQHF. The whole variable domain, filled in from reference TRBV19 and TRBJ1-5, reads DGGITQSPKYLFRKEGQNVTLSCEQNLNHDAMYWYRQDPGQGLRLIYYSQIVNDFQKGDIAEGYSVSREKKESFPLTVTSAQKNPTAFYLCASSTDGQDKSNQPQHFGDGTRLSIL.